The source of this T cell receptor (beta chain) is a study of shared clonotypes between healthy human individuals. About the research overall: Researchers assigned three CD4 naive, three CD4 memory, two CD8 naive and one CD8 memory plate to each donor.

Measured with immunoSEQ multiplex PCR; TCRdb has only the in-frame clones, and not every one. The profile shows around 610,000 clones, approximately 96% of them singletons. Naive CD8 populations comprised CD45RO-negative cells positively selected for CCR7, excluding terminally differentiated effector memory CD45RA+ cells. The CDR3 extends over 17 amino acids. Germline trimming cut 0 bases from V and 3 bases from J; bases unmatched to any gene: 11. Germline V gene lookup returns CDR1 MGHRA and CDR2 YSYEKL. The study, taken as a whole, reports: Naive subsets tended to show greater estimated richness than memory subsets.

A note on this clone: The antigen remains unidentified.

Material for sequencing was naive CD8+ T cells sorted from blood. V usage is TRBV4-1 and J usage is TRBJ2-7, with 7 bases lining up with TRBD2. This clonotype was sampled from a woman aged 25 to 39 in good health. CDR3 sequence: CASSQEDREAMGYEQYF. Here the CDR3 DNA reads TGCGCCAGCAGCCAAGAAGACCGGGAGGCGATGGGCTACGAGCAGTACTTC.